This T cell receptor beta chain was sequenced in a study of vaccination effects on CD4 cells after COVID-19. Study details: After the second dose, samples were taken at median day 72. Findings and caveats of the study: Late post-vaccination samples showed marked contraction of infection- and vaccine-induced clones.

Clones were sequenced by immunoSEQ multiplex PCR, and TCRdb holds only the in-frame ones, with some missing. Altogether some 31,000 clones are present, roughly 80% being singletons, with the ten largest covering under 8.5%. As concerns this clone: What it binds is unknown.

V shed 0 bases, J shed 8 bases, and the junction held 1 base outside the gene matches. The length of the CDR3 is 14 residues. Germline values: CDR1 SGHRS, CDR2 YFSETQ. With roughly 10 days of culture completed, CD4+ T cells were isolated. The individual was infected with SARS-CoV-2 between March and December 2020, as confirmed by PCR. Each participant was administered two doses of either the BNT162b2 or the mRNA-1273 vaccine. The chain joins TRBV5-1 to TRBJ1-4, with 10 bases aligning to TRBD1. The sequenced sample was CD4+ T cells from PBMCs cultured without peptide, obtained after COVID-19 vaccination. This clonotype was sampled from a human donor who had a prior SARS-CoV-2 infection. CDR3 sequence reads: CASSLGTGGEKLFF. The DNA for the CDR3 is TGCGCCAGCAGCTTGGGGACAGGGGGGGAAAAACTGTTTTTT.